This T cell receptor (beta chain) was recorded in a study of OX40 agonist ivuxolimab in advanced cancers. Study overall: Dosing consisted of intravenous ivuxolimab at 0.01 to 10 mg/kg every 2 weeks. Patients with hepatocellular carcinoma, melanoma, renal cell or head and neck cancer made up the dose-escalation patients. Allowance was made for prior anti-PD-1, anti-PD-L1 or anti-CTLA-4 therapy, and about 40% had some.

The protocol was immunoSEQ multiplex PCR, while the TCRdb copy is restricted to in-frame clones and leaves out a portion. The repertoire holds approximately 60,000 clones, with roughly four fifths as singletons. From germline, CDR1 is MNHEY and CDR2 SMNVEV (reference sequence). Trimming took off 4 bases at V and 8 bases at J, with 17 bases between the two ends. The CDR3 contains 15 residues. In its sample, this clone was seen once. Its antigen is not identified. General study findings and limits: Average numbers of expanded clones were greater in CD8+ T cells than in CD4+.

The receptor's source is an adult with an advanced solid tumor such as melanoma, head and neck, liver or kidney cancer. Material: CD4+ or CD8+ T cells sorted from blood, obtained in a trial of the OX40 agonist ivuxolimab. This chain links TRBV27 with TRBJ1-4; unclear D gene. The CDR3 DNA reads TGTGCCAGCAGTTCCTGGGCAACCGGGGAGGAAAAACTGTTTTTT. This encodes CASSSWATGEEKLFF. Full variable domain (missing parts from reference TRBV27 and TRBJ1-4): EAQVTQNPRYLITVTGKKLTVTCSQNMNHEYMSWYRQDPGLGLRQIYYSMNVEVTDKGDVPEGYKVSRKEKRNFPLILESPSPNQTSLYFCASSSWATGEEKLFFGSGTQLSVL.